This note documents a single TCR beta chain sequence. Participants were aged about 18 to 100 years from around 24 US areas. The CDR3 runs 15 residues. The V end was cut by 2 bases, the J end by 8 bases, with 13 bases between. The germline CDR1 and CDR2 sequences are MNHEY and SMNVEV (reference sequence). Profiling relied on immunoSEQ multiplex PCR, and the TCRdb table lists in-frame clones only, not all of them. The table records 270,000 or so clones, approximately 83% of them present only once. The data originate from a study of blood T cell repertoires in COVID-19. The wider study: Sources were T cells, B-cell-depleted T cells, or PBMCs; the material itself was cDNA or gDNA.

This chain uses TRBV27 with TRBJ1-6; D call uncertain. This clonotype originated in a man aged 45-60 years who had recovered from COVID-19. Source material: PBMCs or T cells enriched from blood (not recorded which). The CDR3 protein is CASSLLAGGDSPLHF. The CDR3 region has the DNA TGTGCCAGCAGTTTACTGGCAGGAGGAGATTCACCCCTCCACTTT.